The clone carrying this T cell receptor (beta chain) came up a few times. The antigen is not known. This entry belongs to a study of post-analysis software for immune sequencing data. The junction had 11 bases not matched to a gene; V was cut back by 4 bases and J by 14 bases. The CDR3 loop spans 12 amino acids. Germline CDR1 and CDR2: SQVTM and ANQGSEA. Whole-study findings and limits: The five TRBV segments detected at higher frequency in patients than in controls included TRBV5-6, TRBV5-1 and TRBV20-1. Batch-matched samples strongly co-clustered by F measure.

cDNA libraries of TCR beta carried unique molecular identifiers. Input amounts of about 0.95 to 11 million T cells were used. These gave around 500,000 cDNA molecules, so each molecule approximated one T cell. MiXCR was run by TCRdb on the PCR reads, yielding one entry per CDR3 protein. Of roughly 800,000 distinct CDR3 sequences in the sample, roughly 27% were seen once. The chain carries TRBV29-1 and TRBJ2-3; TRBD2 aligns across 8 bases. The receptor was isolated from a girl between 5 and 17 years old with multiple sclerosis. The sample consisted of blood. The CDR3 DNA follows: TGCAGCGTTGTACCCGGGGGGGGGCTCATGTATTTT. Encoded protein: CSVVPGGGLMYF.